Below, 28 T cell receptor beta chains from the same sample are listed, as sequenced in a study of regulatory T cells in long-lasting Graves disease. Investigators prepared the TCR beta libraries by applying iRepertoire HTBI primers and Arm-PCR of CDR3 regions. In TCRdb, the multiplex PCR reads were re-called with MiXCR into one record per CDR3 protein. The sample has a few hundred thousand distinct CDR3 sequences, about a quarter seen once. Indicated time point: persistent/refractory GD, antithyroid drugs over 5 years with positive TRAb. RNA isolated from PBMCs was used to make the TCR library. The starting material was peripheral blood mononuclear cells (PBMCs), obtained when the disease was refractory, from a patient treated with antithyroid drugs. The receptors stem from a female donor with Graves disease.

This chain joins TRBV19 and TRBJ1-5; D unclear. Trimming left V 0 bases short and J 7 bases short, with 13 bases between. This CDR3 contains 15 residues. The germline V gene has CDR1 LNHDA and CDR2 SQIVND (reference sequence). CDR3 nucleotide sequence: TGTGCCAGTAGTATAGAGATGAACCCAGGCCAGCCCCAGCATTTT. Protein product: CASSIEMNPGQPQHF.

The V gene is TRBV2, the J gene TRBJ2-2; tentatively, D is TRBD1 (6 bases). The CDR3 consists of 15 residues. Trimming took off 4 bases at V and 6 bases at J, with 15 bases between the two ends. The germline gives CDR1 SNHLY, CDR2 FYNNEI. The CDR3 loop is CASSGRPGDAGELFF. The CDR3 nucleotides read TGTGCCAGCAGTGGTCGGCCAGGGGACGCCGGGGAGCTGTTTTTT.

This clonotype came up a few times. The chain is built from TRBV6-1 and TRBJ1-6; D uncertain. Germline V gene lookup returns CDR1 MNHNS and CDR2 SASEGT. V was cut by 6 bases and J by 6 bases, with 12 bases left in between. The CDR3 is 14 residues long. The CDR3 is CASRRPKLNSPLHF. The DNA for the CDR3 is TGTGCCAGCAGAAGACCGAAACTTAATTCACCCCTCCACTTT.

At least ten counts were recorded for this clonotype. V is TRBV27 and J is TRBJ1-2; D unresolved. The V end lost 0 bases, the J end lost 8 bases, and 10 bases lay between the germline ends. The CDR3 runs 13 residues. CDR1 is MNHEY, CDR2 SMNVEV, per germline (reference sequence). CDR3 sequence reads: CASSLSRIGGYTF. In nucleotides, the CDR3 is TGTGCCAGCAGTTTATCCAGGATCGGAGGCTACACCTTC.

There are many counts of this clonotype. V gene TRBV5-1 combines with J gene TRBJ1-1; TRBD1 agrees at 9 bases. Germline CDR1 SGHRS, CDR2 YFSETQ. The junction had 2 bases not matched to a gene; V was cut back by 1 base and J by 4 bases. This CDR3 region has 14 residues. Written as DNA, the CDR3 is TGCGCCAGCAGCTTGAACAGGGGGCGCACTGAAGCTTTCTTT. This encodes CASSLNRGRTEAFF. Full variable domain (remainder filled in from reference TRBV5-1 and TRBJ1-1): KAGVTQTPRYLIKTRGQQVTLSCSPISGHRSVSWYQQTPGQGLQFLFEYFSETQRNKGNFPGRFSGRQFSNSRSEMNVSTLELGDSALYLCASSLNRGRTEAFFGQGTRLTVV.

This clonotype appeared many times. The chain couples TRBV28 to TRBJ2-7, with D possibly TRBD1 on 5 matching bases. The ends were cut back, 6 bases at V and 3 bases at J, with 12 bases in the middle. The CDR3 loop spans 13 amino acids. Germline V lookup: CDR1 MDHEN, CDR2 SYDVKM. The CDR3 sequence: CASSRKTGYEQYF. CDR3 bases: TGTGCCAGCAGCCGGAAAACAGGCTACGAGCAGTACTTC. Looking up the rest from reference TRBV28 and TRBJ2-7 gives the full variable domain: DVKVTQSSRYLVKRTGEKVFLECVQDMDHENMFWYRQDPGLGLRLIYFSYDVKMKEKGDIPEGYSVSREKKERFSLILESASTNQTSMYLCASSRKTGYEQYFGPGTRLTVT.

Many counts were recorded for this clonotype. The chain uses TRBV2 and TRBJ2-7, with 10 bases identical to TRBD2. The V segment lost 3 bases and the J segment 6 bases; nucleotides outside the gene matches: 17. The CDR3 has 18 amino acids. Germline lookup yields CDR1 SNHLY and CDR2 FYNNEI. The CDR3 is CASSDWTGSSGRYGEQYF. In DNA, the CDR3 is TGTGCCAGCAGTGACTGGACAGGGTCTAGCGGGAGATACGGCGAGCAGTACTTC.

This clonotype was detected ten times or more. V and J are TRBV28 and TRBJ2-7, with D hard to call. The CDR3 consists of 15 residues. Germline CDR1 MDHEN, CDR2 SYDVKM. The ends were cut back, 6 bases at V and 2 bases at J, with 17 bases in the middle. CDR3 region: CASRPRRLDTYEQYF. CDR3 coding DNA: TGTGCCAGCAGGCCTCGACGGCTGGATACCTACGAGCAGTACTTC.

Worth noting for this clonotype: One end of the junction is discordant with germline, which a read error may explain. The V and J genes are TRBV7-2 and TRBJ1-5, with D perhaps TRBD1 (5 bases). The CDR3 has 17 amino acids. Germline values: CDR1 SGHTA, CDR2 FQGNSA. The CDR3 bases are TGTGCCAGCAGCAGTCCGCAAGGGGCGGCTAGCTATCAGCCCCAGCATTTT. Residues: CASSSPQGAASYQPQHF.

This clonotype was counted a few times. The chain combines TRBV18 with TRBJ1-5; D gene ambiguous. The CDR3 has 17 amino acids. Trimming removed 3 bases from V and 2 bases from J, with 17 bases in between. Per the germline V gene, CDR1 is KGHSH and CDR2 is LQKENI. CDR3 DNA sequence: TGTGCCAGCTCACCCCAAACCTTTATAGCCGGCAATCAGCCCCAGCATTTT. As protein: CASSPQTFIAGNQPQHF.

The chain is built from TRBV5-4 and TRBJ2-7; 10 bases fit TRBD2. The CDR3 contains 16 residues. Germline V lookup: CDR1 SGHNT, CDR2 YYREEE (reference sequence). The V segment lost 5 bases and the J segment 4 bases; nucleotides outside the gene matches: 12. The CDR3 coding sequence is TGTGCCAGCAGTTCGGTGACTAGCGGGCGCCCTTACGAGCAGTACTTC. It encodes CASSSVTSGRPYEQYF.

The V call is TRBV7-6, the J call TRBJ2-7; 8 nucleotides agree with TRBD2. The trim removed 3 bases at V and 3 bases at J, leaving 10 bases unmatched. This CDR3 is 16 amino acids long. Per the germline V gene, CDR1 is SGHVS and CDR2 is FNYEAQ. The CDR3 protein is CASSFGGGQPNYEQYF. Written as DNA, the CDR3 is TGTGCCAGCAGCTTCGGGGGGGGGCAGCCCAACTACGAGCAGTACTTC.

Only a few counts were recorded for this clonotype. V gene TRBV24-1 combines with J gene TRBJ2-5; D may be TRBD1 (6 bases). Trimming cost V 4 bases and J 0 bases, with 11 bases left between them. The CDR3 spans 15 residues. CDR1 and CDR2 from the germline V gene are KGHDR and SFDVKD. The CDR3 DNA reads TGTGCCACCAGTGAGCCGACAGGCAACCAAGAGACCCAGTACTTC. It translates to CATSEPTGNQETQYF.

With regard to this clonotype: A much larger clonotype is one base distant, so this may be a read error. This chain joins TRBV2 and TRBJ2-1; 11 positions match TRBD2. Germline V CDR1 and CDR2: SNHLY, FYNNEI. The CDR3 contains 16 residues. CDR3 region: CASSPGLAGSYDEQFF. Written as DNA, the CDR3 is TGTGCCAGCAGTCCTGGACTAGCGGGCTCCTACGATGAGCAGTTCTTC.

About this clonotype itself: A read error may explain this, as a much larger clone is one base away. The chain joins TRBV2 to TRBJ2-4; no clear D. Germline assignment: CDR1 SNHLY and CDR2 FYNNEI. The CDR3 contains 15 residues. The CDR3 loop reads CASSESPTETYGHTF. CDR3 bases: TGTGCCAGCAGTGAATCTCCGACGGAGACCTATGGCCACACCTTC.

This clonotype was observed many times. This chain links TRBV2 with TRBJ1-5; D is ambiguous. V was shortened by 6 bases and J by 9 bases, with 18 bases between the two germline ends. CDR3 length: 14 residues. The V gene's germline CDR1 is SNHLY and CDR2 FYNNEI. The CDR3 DNA follows: TGTGCCAGCAGAGTGGACCCATTTCTTGGGCCCCAGCATTTT. It yields the protein CASRVDPFLGPQHF.

The chain's CDR3 is CSAFGQGTEAFF. The CDR3 DNA reads as TGCAGTGCTTTCGGACAGGGGACTGAAGCTTTCTTT. The chain recombines TRBV20-1 with TRBJ1-1, with 9 bases that match TRBD1. V lost 5 bases, J lost 5 bases, and 3 bases stayed unmatched. CDR1 DFQATT and CDR2 SNEGSKA come from the germline V gene (reference sequence). The CDR3 spans 12 residues.

The CDR3 loop reads CASSYHIYLYEQYF. As DNA, the CDR3 is TGTGCCAGCAGTTACCACATTTATCTCTACGAGCAGTACTTC. V usage is TRBV6-5 and J usage is TRBJ2-7; no definite D call. The CDR3 consists of 14 residues. CDR1 is MNHEY and CDR2 is SVGAGI in the germline V gene. The ends were cut back, 2 bases at V and 3 bases at J, with 11 bases in the middle.

V usage is TRBV4-3 and J usage is TRBJ1-1, with D maybe TRBD1 (5 bases). V shed 3 bases and J shed 3 bases, with 8 bases lying between them. The germline gives CDR1 LGHNA, CDR2 YSLEER. This CDR3 contains 13 residues. The chain's CDR3 is CASSQGGYTEAFF. In DNA, the CDR3 is TGCGCCAGCAGCCAGGGGGGGTACACTGAAGCTTTCTTT.

This clonotype turned up a few times. This chain joins TRBV6-1 and TRBJ2-6, with 10 bases identical to TRBD1. The germline gives CDR1 MNHNS, CDR2 SASEGT. This CDR3 spans 18 amino acids. Trimming took 6 bases from V and 2 from J; bases not matched to a gene: 10. The CDR3 is CASRKRDRGSTGANVLTF. In DNA, the CDR3 is TGTGCCAGCAGAAAGCGGGACAGGGGTTCAACTGGGGCCAACGTCCTGACTTTC.

This clonotype was seen many times. This chain uses TRBV28 with TRBJ2-5, with 10 bases identical to TRBD2. CDR3 size: 15 residues. V was clipped by 5 bases and J by 4 bases; unmatched bases: 7. Germline CDR1 and CDR2: MDHEN and SYDVKM. DNA of the CDR3: TGTGCCAGCAGTACCCCTAGCGGGAGTAGAGAGACCCAGTACTTC. This translates into CASSTPSGSRETQYF.

The chain employs TRBV12-5 and TRBJ2-3; D gene unclear. From germline, CDR1 is LGHNT and CDR2 FRNRAP. V was trimmed by 7 bases and J by 7 bases, leaving 21 bases between them. The CDR3 runs 15 residues. In DNA form, the CDR3 reads TGTGCTAGTGCCCGGAGTGGCGGAGTCGGGTATACGCAGTATTTT. This codes for CASARSGGVGYTQYF.

Details on this clonotype: Since a much larger clone is just one base distant, this may be a read error. V usage is TRBV2 and J usage is TRBJ1-1; D is unclear. This CDR3 is built from 13 residues. Germline loops: CDR1 SNHLY, CDR2 FYNNEI. CDR3 in amino acids: CANSRKGNTEAFF. The CDR3 DNA reads TGTGCCAACAGTAGGAAAGGGAACACTGAAGCTTTCTTT.

The gene calls are TRBV7-2 and TRBJ2-2; D may correspond to TRBD1 or TRBD2 (6 bases each). The length of the CDR3 is 13 residues. Between the trimmed V and J ends, which lost 0 bases and 11 bases, there was a span of 10 bases. The germline CDR1 and CDR2 sequences are SGHTA and FQGNSA. The CDR3, as DNA: TGTGCCAGCAGCTTAGCGGGGGGCGTTGAGCTGTTTTTT. Its translation is CASSLAGGVELFF.

This clonotype came up a few times. The gene calls are TRBV5-1 and TRBJ2-5; D not certain. V was trimmed by 4 bases and J by 0 bases, leaving 13 bases between them. The germline V gene has CDR1 SGHRS and CDR2 YFSETQ. The CDR3 has 15 amino acids. CDR3 amino acids: CASSLYASYQETQYF. The CDR3 DNA reads as TGCGCCAGCAGCCTCTACGCTAGTTACCAAGAGACCCAGTACTTC.

Written as DNA, the CDR3 is TGCGCCAGCAGCTCCGGACAGCTCTTCAGCTCTGGGGCCAACGTCCTGACTTTC. Translated: CASSSGQLFSSGANVLTF. The chain recombines TRBV5-1 with TRBJ2-6, with a weak D call TRBD1 (6 bases). The CDR3 is 18 residues long. V lost 3 bases to trimming and J lost 0 bases, with 16 bases between them. Germline-derived CDR1 and CDR2 are SGHRS and YFSETQ.

The chain joins TRBV10-3 to TRBJ2-5; TRBD1 aligns across 8 bases. CDR1 and CDR2 (germline): ENHRY, SYGVKD. V was pared by 7 bases and J by 5 bases, with 6 bases of the junction left unmatched. The CDR3 loop spans 13 amino acids. The CDR3 DNA reads TGTGCCATCATCAGGACAGGGATCGAGACCCAGTACTTC. Encoded protein: CAIIRTGIETQYF.

This clonotype was counted between two and nine times. The chain uses TRBV5-8 and TRBJ1-2, with D perhaps TRBD1 (5 bases). Germline V gene lookup returns CDR1 SGHTS and CDR2 YDEGEE. The germline V and J ends were trimmed by 0 bases and 5 bases, with 23 bases remaining between them. The CDR3 loop spans 18 amino acids. CDR3 in amino acids: CASSLESGRVKKGYGYTF. The CDR3, as DNA: TGTGCCAGCAGCTTGGAAAGCGGCAGGGTGAAAAAGGGGTATGGCTACACCTTC.